The TCR beta chain described here comes from a study of shared clonotypes between healthy human individuals. V was shortened by 0 bases and J by 0 bases, with 12 bases between the two germline ends. Germline values: CDR1 SGHDN, CDR2 FVKESK. The CDR3 runs to 16 residues. Concerning this clone itself: Its matching antigen is unknown.

General study results and limits: Across subsets, estimated richness was generally greater for naive than for memory populations. Against clonotypes common to all four donors, non-shared ones had lower generation probabilities.

The method was immunoSEQ multiplex PCR; TCRdb's version includes in-frame clones alone and lacks a portion of them. In the table there are around 620,000 clones, roughly 95% of which are singletons. Naive-designated CD8 cells lacked CD45RO, were positively enriched for CCR7, and omitted terminally differentiated effector memory CD45RA+ cells. Healthy adults negative for HIV, lacking recent acute infections or vaccinations, served as donors. The material sequenced was naive CD8+ T cells sorted from blood. The TCR sequence derives from a woman in her twenties or thirties in good health. The V call is TRBV14, the J call TRBJ2-7; D call uncertain. The CDR3 region is CASSQDGSYSSYEQYF. CDR3 sequence (DNA): TGTGCCAGCAGCCAAGATGGCAGTTACAGCTCCTACGAGCAGTACTTC.